This T cell receptor beta chain originates from a study of shared T cell receptors in the human thymus. The CDR3 spans 19 residues. Germline assignment: CDR1 LGHNA and CDR2 YSLEER. V was shortened by 1 base and J by 2 bases, with 23 bases between the two germline ends. Some clones are missing from TCRdb's copy, which holds only in-frame ones; the method was immunoSEQ multiplex PCR. The table includes roughly 500,000 clones, 78% detected once. These data were also filed under a second study, of human thymus T cells.

The gene calls are TRBV4-3 and TRBJ1-2; D perhaps matches TRBD1 (5 bases). Material for sequencing was thymocytes. This clonotype was sampled from a boy in the first two years of life with a congenital heart defect. CDR3 DNA: TGCGCCAGCAGCCAAGGGGCCCCCGGGACTGCTAAGGGAAACTATGGCTACACCTTC. Amino acid sequence: CASSQGAPGTAKGNYGYTF.